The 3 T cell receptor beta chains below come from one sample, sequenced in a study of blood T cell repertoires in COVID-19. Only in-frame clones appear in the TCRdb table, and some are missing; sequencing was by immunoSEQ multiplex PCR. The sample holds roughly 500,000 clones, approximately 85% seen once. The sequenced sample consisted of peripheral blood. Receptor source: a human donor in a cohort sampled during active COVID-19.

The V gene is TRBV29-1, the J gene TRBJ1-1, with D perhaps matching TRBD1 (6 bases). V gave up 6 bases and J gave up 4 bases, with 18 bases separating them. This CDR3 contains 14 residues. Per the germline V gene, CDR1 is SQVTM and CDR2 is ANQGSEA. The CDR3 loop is CSVSPQGLGTEAFF. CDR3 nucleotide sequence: TGCAGCGTAAGCCCTCAGGGGCTGGGCACTGAAGCTTTCTTT. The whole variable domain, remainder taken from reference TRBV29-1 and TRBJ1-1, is SAVISQKPSRDICQRGTSLTIQCQVDSQVTMMFWYRQQPGQSLTLIATANQGSEATYESGFVIDKFPISRPNLTFSTLTVSNMSPEDSSIYLCSVSPQGLGTEAFFGQGTRLTVV.

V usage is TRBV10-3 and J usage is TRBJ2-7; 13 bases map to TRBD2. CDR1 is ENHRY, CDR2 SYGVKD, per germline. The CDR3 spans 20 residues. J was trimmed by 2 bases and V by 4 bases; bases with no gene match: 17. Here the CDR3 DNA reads TGTGCCATCAGTGGAACAGGGTTTACTAGCGGGAGGGCCAGCGCCTACGAGCAGTACTTC. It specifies CAISGTGFTSGRASAYEQYF.

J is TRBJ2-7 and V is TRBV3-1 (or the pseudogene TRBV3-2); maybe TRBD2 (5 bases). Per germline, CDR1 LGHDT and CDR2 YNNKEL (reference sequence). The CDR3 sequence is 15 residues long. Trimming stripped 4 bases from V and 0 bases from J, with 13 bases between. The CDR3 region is CASSPTTTNSYEQYF. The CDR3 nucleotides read TGTGCCAGCAGCCCGACGACGACTAACTCCTACGAGCAGTACTTC.